This T cell receptor beta chain was identified in a study of shared clonotypes between healthy human individuals. Findings and caveats of the study: Larger richness was generally estimated for naive than memory subsets. Several donors showed sharing of roughly 5% of naive CD4 clonotypes.

V was clipped by 1 base and J by 0 bases, with 4 bases between them. Germline CDR1 MNHNY, CDR2 SVGAGI (reference sequence). The CDR3 is 14 residues long. Clones were read by immunoSEQ multiplex PCR, and TCRdb kept only the in-frame ones, dropping some. The table includes 2 million to 2.5 million clones, 90% to 97% detected once. Of note for this clone: The target antigen is unknown.

The chain uses TRBV6-6 and TRBJ1-3; D ambiguous. The clonotype originates from a man younger than 35 in good health. Input material: naive CD4+ T cells sorted from blood. Subset denoted: CD45RA+ positively selected. This CDR3 is CASSYLPSGNTIYF. The CDR3 DNA sequence: TGTGCCAGCAGTTACTTGCCCTCTGGAAACACCATATATTTT.